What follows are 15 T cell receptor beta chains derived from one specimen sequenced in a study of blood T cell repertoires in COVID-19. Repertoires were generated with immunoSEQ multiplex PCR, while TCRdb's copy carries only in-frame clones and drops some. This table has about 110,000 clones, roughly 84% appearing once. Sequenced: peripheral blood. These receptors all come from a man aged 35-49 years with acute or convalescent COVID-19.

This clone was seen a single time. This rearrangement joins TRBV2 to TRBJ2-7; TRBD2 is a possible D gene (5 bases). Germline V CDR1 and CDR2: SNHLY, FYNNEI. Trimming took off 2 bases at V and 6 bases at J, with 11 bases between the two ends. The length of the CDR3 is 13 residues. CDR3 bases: TGTGCCAGCAGTGAAAATTCAGGAGGCGAGCAGTACTTC. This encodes CASSENSGGEQYF.

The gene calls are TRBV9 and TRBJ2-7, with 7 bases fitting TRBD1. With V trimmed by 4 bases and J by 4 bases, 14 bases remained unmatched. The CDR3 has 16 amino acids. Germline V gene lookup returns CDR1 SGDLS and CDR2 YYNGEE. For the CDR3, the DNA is TGTGCCAGCAGCCCAAGCTACCGAGGACAGGCGTACGAGCAGTACTTC. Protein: CASSPSYRGQAYEQYF. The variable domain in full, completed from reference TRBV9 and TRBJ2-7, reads DSGVTQTPKHLITATGQRVTLRCSPRSGDLSVYWYQQSLDQGLQFLIQYYNGEERAKGNILERFSAQQFPDLHSELNLSSLELGDSALYFCASSPSYRGQAYEQYFGPGTRLTVT.

CDR3 sequence: CASSYRGGSSYNEQFF. The CDR3 DNA is TGTGCCAGCAGTTACCGCGGGGGTAGCTCCTACAATGAGCAGTTCTTC. J is TRBJ2-1 and V is TRBV6-2 or TRBV6-3; TRBD2 aligns across 7 bases. There are 16 residues in the CDR3. V shed 2 bases, J shed 0 bases, and the junction held 4 bases outside the gene matches. Germline values: CDR1 MNHEY, CDR2 SVGEGT.

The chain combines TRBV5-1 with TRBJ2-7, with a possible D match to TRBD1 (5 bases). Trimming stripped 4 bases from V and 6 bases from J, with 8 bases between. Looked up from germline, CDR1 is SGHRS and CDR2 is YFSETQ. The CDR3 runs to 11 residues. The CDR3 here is CASSLQGEQYF. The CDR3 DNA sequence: TGCGCCAGCAGCCTCCAGGGCGAGCAGTACTTC.

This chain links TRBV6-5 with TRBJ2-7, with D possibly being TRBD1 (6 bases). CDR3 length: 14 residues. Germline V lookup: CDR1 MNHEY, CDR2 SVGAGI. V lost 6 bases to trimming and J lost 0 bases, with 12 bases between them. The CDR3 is CASRRQVYSYEQYF. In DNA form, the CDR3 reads TGTGCCAGCAGAAGACAGGTATACTCCTACGAGCAGTACTTC.

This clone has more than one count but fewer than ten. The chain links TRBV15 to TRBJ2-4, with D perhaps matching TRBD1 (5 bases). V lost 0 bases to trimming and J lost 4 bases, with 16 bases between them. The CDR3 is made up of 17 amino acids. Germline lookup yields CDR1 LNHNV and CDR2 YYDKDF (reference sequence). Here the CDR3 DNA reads TGTGCCACCAGCAGAGATAAGGGCGACAGAGTAAAAAACATTCAGTACTTC. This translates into CATSRDKGDRVKNIQYF.

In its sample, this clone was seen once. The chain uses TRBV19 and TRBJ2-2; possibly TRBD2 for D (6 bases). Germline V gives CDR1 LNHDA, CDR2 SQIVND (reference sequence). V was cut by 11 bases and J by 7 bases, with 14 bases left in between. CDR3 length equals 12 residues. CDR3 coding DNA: TGTGCCTCCGGGGGTTTCGTCGGGGAGCTGTTTTTT. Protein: CASGGFVGELFF.

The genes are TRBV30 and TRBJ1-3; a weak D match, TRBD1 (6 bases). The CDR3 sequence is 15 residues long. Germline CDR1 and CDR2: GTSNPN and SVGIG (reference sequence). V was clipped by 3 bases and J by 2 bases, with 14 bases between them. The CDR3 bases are TGTGCCTGGAGAACAGGGAATCCGCCTGGAAACACCATATATTTT. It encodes CAWRTGNPPGNTIYF.

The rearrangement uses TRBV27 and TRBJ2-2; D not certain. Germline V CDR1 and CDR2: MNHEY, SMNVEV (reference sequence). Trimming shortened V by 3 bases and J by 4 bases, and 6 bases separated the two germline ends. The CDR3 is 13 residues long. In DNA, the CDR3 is TGTGCCAGCAGTTTTTCCAGCACCGGGGAGCTGTTTTTT. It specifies CASSFSSTGELFF.

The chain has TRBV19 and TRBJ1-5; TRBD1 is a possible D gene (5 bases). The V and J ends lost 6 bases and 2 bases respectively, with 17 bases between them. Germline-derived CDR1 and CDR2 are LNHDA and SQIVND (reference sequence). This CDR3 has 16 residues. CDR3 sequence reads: CASSTVGHIGNQPQHF. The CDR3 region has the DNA TGTGCCAGTAGCACTGTCGGACACATTGGCAATCAGCCCCAGCATTTT.

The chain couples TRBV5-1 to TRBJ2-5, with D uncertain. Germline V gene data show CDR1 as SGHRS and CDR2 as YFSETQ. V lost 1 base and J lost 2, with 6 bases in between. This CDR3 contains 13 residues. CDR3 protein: CASSLTVQETQYF. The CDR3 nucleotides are TGCGCCAGCAGCTTGACGGTTCAAGAGACCCAGTACTTC.

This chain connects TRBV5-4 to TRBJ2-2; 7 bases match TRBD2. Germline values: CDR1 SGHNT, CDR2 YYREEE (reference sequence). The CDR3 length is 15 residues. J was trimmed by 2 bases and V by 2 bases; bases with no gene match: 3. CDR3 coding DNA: TGTGCCAGCAGCTTCGGGGGGAGAAACACCGGGGAGCTGTTTTTT. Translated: CASSFGGRNTGELFF. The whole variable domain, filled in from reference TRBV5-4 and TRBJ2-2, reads ETGVTQSPTHLIKTRGQQVTLRCSSQSGHNTVSWYQQALGQGPQFIFQYYREEENGRGNFPPRFSGLQFPNYSSELNVNALELDDSALYLCASSFGGRNTGELFFGEGSRLTVL.

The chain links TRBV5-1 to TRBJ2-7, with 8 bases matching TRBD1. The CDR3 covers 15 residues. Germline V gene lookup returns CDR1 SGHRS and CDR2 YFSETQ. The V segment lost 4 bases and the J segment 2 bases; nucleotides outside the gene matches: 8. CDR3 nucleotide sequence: TGCGCCAGCAGCGGAACAGGGGGGCGCCCCTACGAGCAGTACTTC. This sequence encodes CASSGTGGRPYEQYF.

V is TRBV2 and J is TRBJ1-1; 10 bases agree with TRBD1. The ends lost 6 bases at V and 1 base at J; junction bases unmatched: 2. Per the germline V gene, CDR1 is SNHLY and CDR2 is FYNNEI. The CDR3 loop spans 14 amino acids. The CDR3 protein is CASRGDRGNTEAFF. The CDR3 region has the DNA TGTGCCAGCAGGGGGGACAGGGGGAACACTGAAGCTTTCTTT.

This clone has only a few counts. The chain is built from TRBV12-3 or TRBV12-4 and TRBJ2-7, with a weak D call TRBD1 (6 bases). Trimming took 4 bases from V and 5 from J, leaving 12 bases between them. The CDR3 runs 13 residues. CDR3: CASSSLQGNEQYF. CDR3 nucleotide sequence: TGTGCCAGCAGTTCATTACAGGGAAACGAGCAGTACTTC.